Listed below are T cell receptor beta chains from one sample, sequenced in a study of graft-versus-host responses after intestinal transplantation. The protocol was immunoSEQ multiplex PCR, while the TCRdb copy is restricted to in-frame clones and leaves out a portion. The data hold tens of thousands of clones, with approximately 93% observed a single time. Their recognized antigens are unknown. The sequences come from unstimulated CD8+ T cells sorted from spleen or lymph node cells, collected before intestinal transplant. The receptors come from a human donor who received an intestinal transplant. Each CDR3 is given with its conserved first and last residue. D genes are given only for firm matches. Clone size is stated in some rows and not others, as once, few, many or a class when expanded.

abundance | d_gene | j_gene | v_gene | len | CDR3aa | CDR3nt
. | . | TRBJ2-7 | TRBV20-1 | 8 | CSANEQYF | TGCAGTGCTAACGAGCAGTACTTC
. | . | TRBJ2-5 | TRBV5-1 | 11 | CASSLTGAPHF | TGCGCCAGCAGCTTGACCGGGGCGCCGCACTTC
. | . | TRBJ2-5 | TRBV27 | 14 | CASSLRGGGKTQYF | TGTGCCAGCAGTTTGCGAGGGGGCGGGAAGACCCAGTACTTC
. | . | TRBJ1-1 | TRBV9 | 12 | CASSVGGFEAFF | TGTGCCAGCAGCGTAGGGGGTTTTGAAGCTTTCTTT
. | . | TRBJ1-3 | TRBV12-5 | 16 | CASGLVLVNPGNTIYF | TGTGCTAGTGGTTTGGTACTCGTGAATCCTGGAAACACCATATATTTT
. | TRBD2 | TRBJ2-1 | TRBV7-6 | 16 | CASSSTSGHLNNEQFF | TGTGCCAGCAGTTCTACTAGCGGCCACCTCAACAATGAGCAGTTCTTC
once | . | TRBJ2-5 | TRBV13 | 14 | CASSLGGGQETQYF | TGTGCCAGCAGCTTAGGGGGCGGACAAGAGACCCAGTACTTC
. | . | TRBJ2-3 | TRBV23-1 | 12 | CASSQFSGAQYF | TGCGCCAGCAGTCAATTCTCGGGGGCGCAGTATTTT
. | TRBD1 | TRBJ1-3 | TRBV29-1 | 15 | CSIERDDRAGNTIYF | TGCAGCATTGAAAGGGACGACAGGGCTGGAAACACCATATATTTT
. | TRBD1 | TRBJ1-4 | TRBV6-6 | 15 | CASSYYGDRGEKLFF | TGTGCCAGCAGTTACTACGGGGACAGGGGAGAAAAACTGTTTTTT
. | . | TRBJ1-1 | TRBV7-8 | 14 | CASSLVRGDTEAFF | TGTGCCAGCAGCTTAGTCCGGGGGGACACTGAAGCTTTCTTT
. | TRBD2 | TRBJ2-2 | TRBV14 | 16 | CASSHTSGSYTGELFF | TGTGCCAGCAGCCACACTAGCGGGAGTTACACCGGGGAGCTGTTTTTT
. | TRBD1 | TRBJ2-7 | TRBV4-1 | 14 | CASSTGQGSNEQYF | TGCGCCAGCAGCACCGGACAGGGGTCAAACGAGCAGTACTTC
. | TRBD1 | TRBJ2-1 | TRBV5-1 | 14 | CASSEPTGDNEQFF | TGCGCCAGCAGCGAACCGACAGGGGACAATGAGCAGTTCTTC
. | TRBD2 | TRBJ2-2 | TRBV4-1 | 18 | CASSQEWVTSGNTGELFF | TGCGCCAGCAGCCAAGAATGGGTGACTAGCGGGAACACCGGGGAGCTGTTTTTT
once | TRBD2 | TRBJ2-4 | TRBV4-2 | 19 | CASSQDRTSSWGGKNIQYF | TGTGCCAGCAGCCAAGATCGGACTAGCTCATGGGGGGGCAAAAACATTCAGTACTTC
. | . | TRBJ2-1 | TRBV18 | 17 | CASCLYRTLPLYNEQFF | TGTGCCAGCTGCCTATATCGTACCCTACCCTTGTACAATGAGCAGTTCTTC
. | . | TRBJ2-1 | TRBV10-1 | 13 | CASSEPTGNEQFF | TGCGCCAGCAGTGAGCCTACAGGGAATGAGCAGTTCTTC
. | . | TRBJ2-5 | TRBV9 | 15 | CASSQWASVVETQYF | TGTGCCAGCAGCCAGTGGGCTAGCGTTGTGGAGACCCAGTACTTC
. | . | TRBJ2-1 | TRBV27 | 14 | CASSLKPSYNEQFF | TGTGCCAGCAGTTTGAAGCCTTCCTACAATGAGCAGTTCTTC
. | . | TRBJ2-7 | TRBV27 | 16 | CASSYLSGSLSYEQYF | TGTGCCAGCAGTTACTTAAGTGGTAGCCTCTCCTACGAGCAGTACTTC
once | . | TRBJ2-4 | TRBV14 | 12 | CASSQGGGQQYF | TGTGCCAGCAGCCAAGGGGGAGGACAACAGTACTTC
. | . | TRBJ2-7 | TRBV28 | 15 | CASSSPRLGGYEQYF | TGTGCCAGCAGTTCGCCTCGACTAGGGGGCTACGAGCAGTACTTC
. | TRBD1 | TRBJ1-1 | TRBV10-3 | 14 | CAIQGQGENTEAFF | TGTGCCATCCAAGGACAGGGGGAGAACACTGAAGCTTTCTTT
. | . | TRBJ1-2 | TRBV2 | 15 | CASSERLGGDYGYTF | TGTGCCAGCAGTGAGAGGCTGGGAGGGGACTATGGCTACACCTTC
. | . | TRBJ2-1 | TRBV5-1 | 12 | CASSLLRNEQFF | TGCGCCAGCAGCCTCCTTAGAAATGAGCAGTTCTTC
. | TRBD2 | TRBJ2-1 | TRBV19 | 16 | CASSILSGSLYNEQFF | TGTGCCAGTAGTATCCTAAGCGGGAGTCTCTACAATGAGCAGTTCTTC
few | TRBD1 | TRBJ1-2 | TRBV11-2 | 16 | CASSLPRDRGRLGYTF | TGTGCCAGCAGCTTACCCCGGGACAGGGGGCGACTTGGCTACACCTTC
. | TRBD1 | TRBJ1-1 | TRBV11-2 | 15 | CASSLEGQINTEAFF | TGTGCCAGCAGCCTAGAGGGACAGATAAACACTGAAGCTTTCTTT
. | . | TRBJ2-5 | TRBV5-4 | 15 | CASSLLAEPQETQYF | TGTGCCAGCAGCTTGTTGGCGGAACCCCAAGAGACCCAGTACTTC
once | . | TRBJ2-1 | TRBV5-1 | 12 | CASRSANNEQFF | TGCGCCAGCAGATCTGCAAACAATGAGCAGTTCTTC
. | TRBD2 | TRBJ2-7 | TRBV5-6 | 14 | CASSSRGGRFGQYF | TGTGCCAGCAGCTCGCGGGGCGGGAGATTCGGGCAGTACTTC
. | . | TRBJ2-7 | TRBV4-1 | 14 | CASSREDSTYEQYF | TGCGCCAGCAGCCGGGAGGACAGCACCTACGAGCAGTACTTC
. | TRBD1 | TRBJ2-3 | TRBV5-6 | 16 | CASSLATGEETDTQYF | TGTGCCAGCAGCTTGGCGACAGGGGAAGAGACAGATACGCAGTATTTT
. | TRBD2 | TRBJ2-3 | TRBV30 | 15 | CAWVYSGALRDTQYF | TGTGCCTGGGTTTATAGCGGGGCCCTGCGGGATACGCAGTATTTT
. | TRBD2 | TRBJ2-1 | TRBV2 | 13 | CASSLAEGNEQFF | TGTGCCAGCAGCCTAGCGGAGGGGAATGAGCAGTTCTTC
. | . | TRBJ1-2 | TRBV5-1 | 15 | CASSTPERVGDGYTF | TGCGCCAGCAGCACCCCGGAGAGGGTAGGAGACGGCTACACCTTC
. | TRBD1 | TRBJ2-7 | TRBV2 | 13 | CASRTDRGGEQYF | TGTGCCAGCAGGACTGACAGGGGAGGCGAGCAGTACTTC
. | . | TRBJ2-3 | TRBV6-5 | 13 | CASGVGEEDTQYF | TGTGCCAGCGGGGTCGGGGAGGAAGATACGCAGTATTTT
. | . | TRBJ2-3 | TRBV4-2 | 15 | CASRDGPAIGDTQYF | TGTGCCAGCAGAGACGGACCAGCGATAGGGGATACGCAGTATTTT
. | . | TRBJ2-3 | TRBV6-6 | 15 | CASSYRGFDTDTQYF | TGTGCCAGCAGTTACCGGGGGTTCGACACAGATACGCAGTATTTT
. | TRBD2 | TRBJ2-1 | TRBV4-1 | 14 | CASSRWTSGNEQFF | TGCGCCAGCAGCCGATGGACTAGCGGCAATGAGCAGTTCTTC
. | . | TRBJ2-1 | TRBV4-1 | 16 | CASSQDDGSSYNEQFF | TGCGCCAGCAGCCAAGATGATGGCAGCTCCTACAATGAGCAGTTCTTC
. | . | TRBJ2-1 | TRBV7-8 | 12 | CASSPINNEQFF | TGTGCCAGCAGCCCAATCAACAATGAGCAGTTCTTC
. | TRBD1 | TRBJ2-6 | TRBV4-2 | 20 | CASSQDWGGTGESGANVLTF | TGTGCCAGCAGCCAAGATTGGGGCGGGACAGGGGAATCCGGGGCCAACGTCCTGACTTTC
once | TRBD2 | TRBJ2-5 | TRBV7-6 | 17 | CASSQLAGVVIKETQYF | TGTGCCAGCAGTCAACTAGCGGGAGTGGTCATAAAAGAGACCCAGTACTTC